This TCR beta chain was captured by sequencing in a study of CXCR3-negative and CXCR3-positive naive CD8 T cells (dated by TCRdb to the late 2010s). For the wider study: In total, roughly 130 million TRB reads were obtained, corresponding to roughly 1.5 +/- 0.3 million reads per library. TRBV-TRBJ cluster analysis included naive subsets from five or six donors and memory cells from 3 donors. Diversity and physicochemical repertoire analyses covered 10 to 11 donors pooled from two independent experiments.

Each CD8+ T cell subset was flow-sorted in triplicate, with 300,000 or so cells per subset placed directly into RLT lysis buffer. Peripheral blood mononuclear cells were isolated from buffy coats by standard density gradient centrifugation. An RNeasy Mini Kit was used to extract total RNA from the sorted cells. Counted from cysteine to phenylalanine, this CDR3 has 12 amino acids. DNA was not recorded. The germline V gene encodes CDR1 MNHEY and CDR2 SVGEGT. TCRdb records NextSeq 550 as the sequencer. The Human TCR Profiling Kit (MiLaboratory) was used to prepare UMI-labeled 5' RACE TRB cDNA libraries. The full amount of extracted RNA was used for cDNA synthesis, and the full amount of resulting cDNA was used for PCR amplification. Libraries were prepared in parallel with an identical number of PCR cycles. The study's processing was this. About 53,000 +/- 9,400 unique UMI-labeled TRB cDNA molecules per library were extracted with MIGEC and MiXCR, with at least two reads per UMI required. An average of approximately 40,000 +/- 10,000 functional in-frame TRB CDR3 nucleotide clonotypes without stop codons was found per library. After downsampling to 5000 UMI-labeled TRB molecules per sample, diversity metrics such as normalized Shannon-Wiener and Chao1 were calculated in VDJtools. For the central five CDR3 residues, VDJtools calculated physicochemical properties weighted by clonotype size, namely interaction energy, strength, volume and Kidera factor 4. Each CDR3 protein sequence appears as one entry after TCRdb reprocessed the reads, and no DNA is included. In this record, the V and J calls reflect TCRdb's handling and not the investigators' own analysis. This sample's table has entries for approximately 41,000 distinct CDR3 sequences. Roughly 15% of the sample is taken by the ten largest.

A note on this clonotype: The clone's antigen remains unknown.

What the research found in general, with its limitations: Naive CXCR3-negative and CXCR3-positive cells from the same donor showed similar TRBV-TRBJ usage, whereas memory cells showed distinct patterns. Surface CD5, linked to self-reactivity in mice, was comparable between naive subsets; TCR interaction strength was therefore also inferred from TRB CDR3 physicochemical properties. Freshly isolated PBMCs were used for most assays because CXCR3 expression went down partially after cryopreservation. Comparably high repertoire diversity was found in both naive subsets, whereas much lower repertoire diversity was found in memory CD8+ T cells.

The chain employs TRBV6-2 or TRBV6-3 and TRBJ2-7; TCRdb calls TRBD1, which cannot be checked without DNA. The sequence derives from a human donor in good health. Some clones in this sample may be carry-over from other donors' samples. Sequenced material: memory CD8+ T cells from blood. The cell subset or site label here, explained by the study, means: conventional CD8+ memory T cells (TMEM), sorted as controls. The CDR3 corresponds to CASSSDSYEQYF.